The clone carrying this T cell receptor beta chain is a singleton in its sample. Antigen unknown. The V and J ends lost 5 bases and 5 bases respectively, with 10 bases between them. This CDR3 spans 13 amino acids. CDR1 is LNHNV and CDR2 is YYDKDF in the germline V gene (reference sequence). Libraries were prepared by immunoSEQ multiplex PCR; TCRdb keeps only in-frame clonotypes and omits some of them. The sample comprises tens of thousands of clones, around 86% of which are singletons, and 2.5% rests with the top ten. The data are from a study of T cells in localized non-small cell lung cancer. Study-wide points: Adjacent uninvolved lung had the highest clonality, suggesting focused antigen responses.

J is TRBJ1-5 and V is TRBV15; D is unclear. The receptor was derived from a man aged 35-75 years with stage II lung adenocarcinoma. Source: PBMCs, taken before any cancer treatment. The chain's CDR3 is CATSLHGDQPQHF. In DNA form, the CDR3 reads TGTGCCACCAGCCTACACGGGGATCAGCCCCAGCATTTT. Looking up the rest from reference TRBV15 and TRBJ1-5 gives the full variable domain: DAMVIQNPRYQVTQFGKPVTLSCSQTLNHNVMYWYQQKSSQAPKLLFHYYDKDFNNEADTPDNFQSRRPNTSFCFLDIRSPGLGDTAMYLCATSLHGDQPQHFGDGTRLSIL.